This TCR beta chain was found in a study of regulatory T cells in long-lasting Graves disease (dated by TCRdb to the early 2020s). Describing the broader study: Newly diagnosed Graves' disease patients had taken antithyroid drugs for less than 3 months. A total of about 35 samples underwent TCR sequencing: around 13 from persistent and approximately 20 from newly diagnosed Graves' disease patients. Peripheral blood TCR sequencing and RNA sequencing compared persistent Graves' disease patients with newly diagnosed Graves' disease patients. The study was conducted in China and was registered as a clinical trial. General conclusions and limits of the study: As a limitation, the authors acknowledged that the small sample size may reduce accuracy. Preferential use of TRBV28, TRBJ1-2 and TRBJ2-5 was observed in persistent disease, whereas TRBV20-1 and TRBJ2-1 were favored in newly diagnosed disease. Only peripheral blood was studied, because thyroid tissue, the primary lesion, was inaccessible. Sequencing and analysis were restricted to the TCR beta chain. A larger number of public clonotypes was shared among persistent patients (around 3,000) than among newly diagnosed patients (approximately 1,000). Compared with newly diagnosed patients, persistent Graves' disease patients had lower TCR Shannon entropy and fewer highly expanded clones, which suggests clonal expansion.

Library preparation employed multiplex PCR. These reads were obtained on an Illumina HiSeq 4000. CDR3 regions were amplified by Arm-PCR with iRepertoire HTBI primers to construct TCR beta libraries. Before sequencing, the PCR products underwent gel purification. The authors' pipeline ran thus. Across samples, 60 to 70 TRBV and 13 to 15 TRBJ segments were identified and used for gene usage analysis of CDR3 amino acid clonotypes. COPE and FqMerger were used to merge the filtered high-quality paired reads into contigs. Contigs were aligned with BLAST to IMGT TRBV, TRBD and TRBJ reference genes, and CDR3 was defined per IMGT. Clonotypes above 0.1% frequency were classified as highly expanded clones. Shannon entropy served as the measure of repertoire diversity, while the Gini coefficient captured V-J evenness. Clonotypes shared by more than one individual were considered public. TCRdb passed the public sequencing reads through fastp at Q25 and MiXCR, retaining productive beta sequences. Rows are combined by CDR3 protein, so each entry shows the most common genes and DNA. The V and J calls come from TCRdb's annotation, not from the publication. A total of around 250,000 distinct CDR3 sequences appear in this sample, under 20% of them only once. Around 15% of the sample comes from the top ten.

The intended sense of this specimen's time point label: newly diagnosed GD, antithyroid drugs for less than 3 months. For both TCR sequencing and RNA sequencing, RNA was extracted from PBMCs using TRIzol. Graves' disease was diagnosed according to American Thyroid Association guidelines. Recruitment of patients was carried out at an endocrinology department in Xi'an, China. Each patient gave approximately 9.7 milliliters of peripheral blood, collected in an EDTA anticoagulant tube. Ficoll Paque Plus density gradient separation was used to isolate PBMCs, and no additional T cell sorting was done. RNA quality was checked with an Agilent 2100 Bioanalyzer and agarose gel, and concentration with a NanoDrop 2000. Ten or more counts support this clonotype. The clone's antigen remains unknown. No much larger clonotype is one base removed from it; base qualities were not supplied. V drops 1 base and J drops 1 base, leaving 13 bases in between. Taken from the germline V gene, the CDR1 and CDR2 loops are MGHRA and YSYEKL. Spanning cysteine to phenylalanine, the CDR3 consists of 17 amino acids. The sequence is cut down to CDR3 DNA, 51 bases in frame from base 1.

These same records also appear under a second study, on T cells in Graves' hyperthyroidism and ophthalmopathy. The second source states: Stable Graves' hyperthyroidism was defined as the absence of progression to ophthalmopathy over 18 months of follow-up. Hyperthyroidism patients were aged 18 to 65 years and newly diagnosed, with disease duration of less than 2 months. Patients with uncontrolled infections, other autoimmune diseases, pregnancy or lactation were excluded. Diagnoses were based on clinical symptoms, serum thyroxine and TRAb, thyroid ultrasound and orbital computed tomography. The TCR CDR3 was subjected to a first round of RT-PCR using the HTBI primer set and the Qiagen OneStep RT-PCR kit. Most expanded thyroid clonotypes (frequency above 0.001) were also detected in blood, suggesting blood repertoires may reflect thyroid immune responses. A 13 V-J signature model separated ophthalmopathy from stable hyperthyroidism, with about 88% sensitivity and approximately 81% specificity in cross-validation and 80%/75% in testing. During validation, the model predicted progression to ophthalmopathy a median of approximately 6 months ahead of onset, with approximately 71% sensitivity and less than 85% specificity. To identify distinguishing TCR V-J signatures, a discovery cohort of some 100 patients was used, comprising 43 with Graves' ophthalmopathy and around 60 with stable Graves' hyperthyroidism. Prospective prediction of ophthalmopathy was tested in an independent validation cohort of some 19 hyperthyroidism patients and some 17 patients who later progressed to ophthalmopathy. The 75 to 100 discovery patients were divided at random into training and test sets in a 7:3 ratio. In six Graves' hyperthyroidism patients, the study also compared T-cell repertoires from thyroid tissue with T-cell repertoires from blood. After blood sampling, hyperthyroidism patients were treated with methimazole at a starting dose of 30 mg daily, and ophthalmopathy patients were treated with high-dose intravenous methylprednisolone. The libraries were constructed in a second round of multiplex PCR and then size-selected and purified. Sequencing of the libraries was done on an Illumina HiSeq2000 using paired-end 100 bp reads. SOAPnuke was used to process the raw data, removing reads that contained adapters or uncalled bases, had a mean Phred below 15, or lacked an exact match to the constant primer or identifier. COPE v1.2.5 was used to merge the high-quality paired reads, and each unique nucleotide sequence was defined as a clonotype. MiTCR v1.1 was used to align clonotypes to the IMGT TRBV, TRBD and TRBJ reference segments. The analysis was restricted to V-J combinations with a frequency above 0.0001, which together covered about 99% of the repertoires. The TCS score was defined as the ratio of F50 (clonal expansion) to E x V (chaos), calculated using BLOSUM62-based TCRdist between CDR3 peptides within each V-J. Welch's t-statistics and random forest reduced 500 to 650 V-J features to 13, which were used in a naive Bayes classifier (R e1071). Sample size was not statistically predetermined, and investigators were not blinded to group allocation. The paper describes TCR Vbeta CDR3 sequencing of roughly 130 peripheral blood samples, made up of some 42 ophthalmopathy patients, more than 70 hyperthyroidism patients and about 17 progressor patients.

This clonotype was obtained from a woman in her twenties or thirties with Graves disease. Donor details come from another sample of the same person, matched by shared clones. The sequences come from peripheral blood mononuclear cells (PBMCs), collected at new diagnosis, from a patient treated with antithyroid drugs. The chain was built from TRBV4-1 and TRBJ2-2, with a weak D call of TRBD1 (6 bases match). The CDR3 region: CASSQVTLGGNTGELFF. The DNA sequence is as follows: TGCGCCAGCAGCCAAGTTACGCTAGGGGGGAACACCGGGGAGCTGTTTTTT.